This TCR beta chain comes out of a study of T cell changes during pregnancy in multiple sclerosis. Libraries were prepared by immunoSEQ multiplex PCR; TCRdb keeps only in-frame clonotypes and omits some of them. The table records some 37,000 clones, 92% of them present only once. V gave up 1 base and J gave up 1 base, with 11 bases separating them. The germline V gene has CDR1 SGHDT and CDR2 YYEEEE. There are 15 residues in the CDR3. This chain connects TRBV5-6 to TRBJ1-2, with TRBD1 as a possible D gene (5 bases). Sequenced here: CD4+ T cells from peripheral blood mononuclear cells, sampled before pregnancy. This TCR came from a female donor with multiple sclerosis, enrolled in a pregnancy study. CDR3 sequence reads: CASSLSRRDNYGYTF. CDR3 bases: TGTGCCAGCAGCTTGTCCCGCAGGGATAACTATGGCTACACCTTC.